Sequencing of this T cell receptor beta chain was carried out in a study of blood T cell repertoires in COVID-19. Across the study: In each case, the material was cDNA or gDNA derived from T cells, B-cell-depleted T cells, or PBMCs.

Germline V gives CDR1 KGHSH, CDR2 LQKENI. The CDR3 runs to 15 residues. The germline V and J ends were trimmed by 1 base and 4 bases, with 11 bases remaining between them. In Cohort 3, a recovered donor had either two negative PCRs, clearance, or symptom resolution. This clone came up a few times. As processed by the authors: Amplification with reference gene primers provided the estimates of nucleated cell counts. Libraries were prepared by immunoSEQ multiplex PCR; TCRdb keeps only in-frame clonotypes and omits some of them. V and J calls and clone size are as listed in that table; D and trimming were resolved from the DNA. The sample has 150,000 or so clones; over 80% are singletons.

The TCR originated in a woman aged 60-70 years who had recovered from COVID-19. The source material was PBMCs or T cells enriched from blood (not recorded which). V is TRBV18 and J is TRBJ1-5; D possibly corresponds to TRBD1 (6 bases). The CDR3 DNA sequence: TGTGCCAGCTCACCACGGCAGGGGATGAATCAGCCCCAGCATTTT. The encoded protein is CASSPRQGMNQPQHF.